This TCR beta chain was recovered during a study of regulatory T cells in long-lasting Graves disease. This clonotype has only a few counts. Its antigen is still unknown. Noted time point: newly diagnosed GD, antithyroid drugs for less than 3 months. PBMC RNA served as the TCR library source. Approximately 10-milliliter peripheral blood samples went into EDTA tubes. Findings of the study overall: Clonotypes that were public and shared totalled fewer than 3,500 in persistent patients versus 750 to 1,000 in new patients.

The CDR3 consists of 14 residues. Trimming took off 3 bases at V and 1 base at J, with 10 bases between the two ends. Germline lookup yields CDR1 SGHAT and CDR2 FQNNGV. Construction of the TCR beta libraries employed iRepertoire HTBI primers in conjunction with Arm-PCR of CDR3 regions. MiXCR, applied by TCRdb to the multiplex PCR reads, yields one record per CDR3 protein. The table records 350,000 to 450,000 distinct CDR3 sequences, approximately 16% of them present only once. The same sample was also used in a study of T cells in Graves' hyperthyroidism and ophthalmopathy.

The chain uses TRBV11-2 and TRBJ2-7; TRBD2 is a possible D gene (6 bases). Sequencing used peripheral blood mononuclear cells (PBMCs), obtained at new diagnosis, from a patient treated with antithyroid drugs. The source is a woman between 35 and 50 years old with Graves disease. CDR3 in amino acids: CASSFGRTSYEQYF. The CDR3 DNA is TGTGCCAGCAGCTTTGGGAGGACTTCCTACGAGCAGTACTTC.